The 27 T cell receptor beta chains below all came from one sample that was sequenced in a study of beta chain features in type 1 diabetes. Points from the study as a whole: Across all four CD4+ subsets, people with type 1 diabetes showed modestly shorter TCRB CDR3s.

Antigens for these TCRs are unknown. Expressed TCRB transcripts were sequenced because the entire RNA isolate underwent reverse transcription. The data were produced by immunoSEQ multiplex PCR, yet TCRdb's version contains in-frame clones alone and is incomplete. This repertoire shows approximately 20,000 clones, about 57% found once; its top ten account for roughly 0.35%. Sequencing was performed on stem cell memory CD4+ T cells from blood. The receptors originated from a man aged 18 to 30 with type 1 diabetes.

The chain joins TRBV11-3 to TRBJ2-1, with 7 bases fitting TRBD1. The CDR3 loop spans 15 amino acids. Germline V gene sequence: CDR1 SGHNT, CDR2 YENEEA. The V and J ends lost 4 bases and 6 bases, in that order; junction bases with no gene match: 9. The CDR3 region is CASSYQTGMGNEQFF. The CDR3 DNA sequence: TGTGCCAGCAGCTATCAGACAGGGATGGGCAATGAGCAGTTCTTC.

The chain links TRBV15 to TRBJ2-3, with D hard to call. Trimming cost V 1 base and J 6 bases, with 8 bases left between them. Germline assignment: CDR1 LNHNV and CDR2 YYDKDF (reference sequence). The CDR3 totals 13 residues. In DNA, the CDR3 is TGTGCCACCAGCAGAGGAGAGGTCGATACGCAGTATTTT. It translates to CATSRGEVDTQYF.

The V and J genes are TRBV27 and TRBJ1-5; 8 nucleotides match TRBD1. The CDR3 has 13 residues. CDR1 and CDR2 (germline): MNHEY, SMNVEV (reference sequence). V trimming: 6 bases; J trimming: 6 bases; junction bases outside the gene matches: 4. Here the CDR3 reads CASRDRVFQPQHF. The CDR3 DNA follows: TGTGCCAGCAGGGACAGGGTTTTTCAGCCCCAGCATTTT.

This clone came up a few times. This chain joins TRBV28 and TRBJ2-3; 14 bases line up with TRBD2. V was pared by 6 bases and J by 5 bases, with 7 bases of the junction left unmatched. The CDR3 extends over 16 amino acids. Germline V CDR1 and CDR2: MDHEN, SYDVKM. CDR3 coding DNA: TGTGCCAGCAGCCGAGGGACTAGCGGGAGTCGAGATACGCAGTATTTT. Translating it yields CASSRGTSGSRDTQYF. The full variable domain, its missing parts supplied by reference TRBV28 and TRBJ2-3, is DVKVTQSSRYLVKRTGEKVFLECVQDMDHENMFWYRQDPGLGLRLIYFSYDVKMKEKGDIPEGYSVSREKKERFSLILESASTNQTSMYLCASSRGTSGSRDTQYFGPGTRLTVL.

The J gene is TRBJ1-2, the V gene TRBV5-1, with 7 bases aligning to TRBD1. CDR3 length: 13 residues. Per germline, CDR1 SGHRS and CDR2 YFSETQ. Germline trimming cut 6 bases from V and 4 bases from J; bases unmatched to any gene: 6. The CDR3 DNA sequence: TGCGCCAGCACCCCGGGACAGCTCTATGGCTACACCTTC. Protein: CASTPGQLYGYTF.

The table lists this clone with a few counts. The chain uses TRBV7-9 and TRBJ1-2; TRBD1 matches 7 bases. Looked up from germline, CDR1 is SEHNR and CDR2 is FQNEAQ (reference sequence). V trimming: 0 bases; J trimming: 0 bases; junction bases outside the gene matches: 1. This CDR3 spans 15 amino acids. CDR3 loop: CASSLAGTANYGYTF. The CDR3 DNA reads TGTGCCAGCAGCTTAGCAGGGACAGCTAACTATGGCTACACCTTC.

The chain employs TRBV28 and TRBJ2-1; 11 bases map to TRBD2. The germline CDR1 and CDR2 sequences are MDHEN and SYDVKM. The CDR3 has 17 residues. With V trimmed by 4 bases and J by 8 bases, 13 bases remained unmatched. The chain's CDR3 is CASSSTLAGGISYEQFF. The CDR3 DNA reads as TGTGCCAGCAGTTCCACCTTAGCGGGGGGGATTAGTTATGAGCAGTTCTTC.

The chain couples TRBV5-1 to TRBJ1-4; TRBD1 is a possible D gene (5 bases). CDR3 length: 16 residues. From germline, CDR1 is SGHRS and CDR2 YFSETQ. The ends were cut back, 2 bases at V and 5 bases at J, with 16 bases in the middle. Here the CDR3 DNA reads TGCGCCAGCAGCTTAGCCGGGGGGGACCGGAATGAAAAACTGTTTTTT. Protein product: CASSLAGGDRNEKLFF.

The table lists this clone with a few counts. V and J are TRBV5-1 and TRBJ2-5, with D possibly matching TRBD2 (5 bases). Trimming cost V 3 bases and J 0 bases, with 15 bases left between them. CDR1 is SGHRS, CDR2 YFSETQ, per germline. This CDR3 has 16 amino acids. In DNA form, the CDR3 reads TGCGCCAGCAGCTCAACGTCTAGCTCCAACCAAGAGACCCAGTACTTC. Translating gives CASSSTSSSNQETQYF.

J is TRBJ1-5 and V is TRBV27, with D maybe TRBD1 (6 bases). Germline V gene data show CDR1 as MNHEY and CDR2 as SMNVEV (reference sequence). The CDR3 length is 16 residues. The ends were cut back, 4 bases at V and 2 bases at J, with 15 bases in the middle. CDR3 coding DNA: TGTGCCAGCAGTTCGCAGGGGTATTTGGGCAATCAGCCCCAGCATTTT. It translates to CASSSQGYLGNQPQHF.

This rearrangement joins TRBV6-5 to TRBJ2-3, with TRBD1 identical over 8 bases. The CDR3 has 13 residues. The V gene's germline CDR1 is MNHEY and CDR2 SVGAGI. With 7 bases clipped from V and 10 bases from J, the junction kept 10 bases outside the gene matches. CDR3 sequence reads: CASISPGTGSQYF. CDR3 bases: TGTGCCAGCATCTCCCCCGGGACAGGCTCGCAGTATTTT.

This chain uses TRBV7-6 with TRBJ1-4; TRBD1 matches 10 bases. The length of the CDR3 is 15 residues. V lost 6 bases to trimming and J lost 3 bases; unmatched junction nucleotides: 4. The V gene's germline CDR1 is SGHVS and CDR2 FNYEAQ. CDR3: CASRPGTGANEKLFF. CDR3 DNA sequence: TGTGCCAGCAGACCCGGGACAGGGGCTAATGAAAAACTGTTTTTT.

The chain combines TRBV7-2 with TRBJ2-1; 10 positions agree with TRBD2. Looked up from germline, CDR1 is SGHTA and CDR2 is FQGNSA. The CDR3 extends over 17 amino acids. J was trimmed by 9 bases and V by 1 base; bases with no gene match: 12. This CDR3 is CASSLGIGASGRSEQFF. CDR3 coding DNA: TGTGCCAGCAGCTTAGGGATAGGGGCTAGCGGGAGATCTGAGCAGTTCTTC.

The J gene is TRBJ1-5, the V gene TRBV18, with 7 bases matching TRBD1. The germline V gene encodes CDR1 KGHSH and CDR2 LQKENI. The trim removed 4 bases at V and 3 bases at J, leaving 6 bases unmatched. The CDR3 runs to 15 residues. The CDR3 coding sequence is TGTGCCAGCTCACTGCAACAGGGGTCCAATCAGCCCCAGCATTTT. Its protein product is CASSLQQGSNQPQHF. Drawing the rest from reference TRBV18 and TRBJ1-5, the complete variable domain is NAGVMQNPRHLVRRRGQEARLRCSPMKGHSHVYWYRQLPEEGLKFMVYLQKENIIDESGMPKERFSAEFPKEGPSILRIQQVVRGDSAAYFCASSLQQGSNQPQHFGDGTRLSIL.

The V and J genes are TRBV27 and TRBJ2-7; 8 nucleotides align to TRBD2. Germline V gene data show CDR1 as MNHEY and CDR2 as SMNVEV (reference sequence). The CDR3 contains 15 residues. V lost 8 bases to trimming and J lost 3 bases; unmatched junction nucleotides: 12. In nucleotides, the CDR3 is TGTGCCAGCCTCCCGGGGGGGGCGACTAACTACGAGCAGTACTTC. Its protein is CASLPGGATNYEQYF.

This chain connects TRBV30 to TRBJ2-6; no reliable D call. The CDR3 runs 13 residues. The V and J ends lost 3 bases and 2 bases respectively, with 5 bases between them. Germline values: CDR1 GTSNPN, CDR2 SVGIG (reference sequence). The CDR3 DNA is TGTGCCTGGAGGCAGGCTGGGGCCAACGTCCTGACTTTC. Translated: CAWRQAGANVLTF.

The rearrangement joins TRBV7-2 to TRBJ1-5; D is possibly TRBD1 (5 bases). The CDR3 has 16 amino acids. V dropped 2 bases and J dropped 4 bases, with 15 bases sitting between them. Germline V gives CDR1 SGHTA, CDR2 FQGNSA. CDR3 sequence: CASSLFGGLSNQPQHF. Here the CDR3 DNA reads TGTGCCAGCAGCTTATTCGGGGGATTGAGTAATCAGCCCCAGCATTTT.

This clone was seen a few times. V usage is TRBV10-3 and J usage is TRBJ1-6; 9 nucleotides agree with TRBD1. CDR3 length: 17 amino acids. V gave up 10 bases and J gave up 7 bases; unmatched junction bases: 17. Germline V gives CDR1 ENHRY, CDR2 SYGVKD. Here the CDR3 reads CATRDRDPEDWNSPLHF. The CDR3 DNA sequence: TGTGCCACACGGGACAGGGACCCCGAAGACTGGAATTCACCCCTCCACTTT.

The V call is TRBV15, the J call TRBJ2-3, with 8 bases fitting TRBD1. CDR3 length equals 19 residues. The V segment lost 2 bases and the J segment 1 base; nucleotides outside the gene matches: 14. CDR1 and CDR2 from the germline V gene are LNHNV and YYDKDF (reference sequence). The CDR3 DNA is TGTGCCACCAGCAGATCCAGCCCCGCCGGGACAGGAGGCACAGATACGCAGTATTTT. As protein: CATSRSSPAGTGGTDTQYF.

This clone was observed a handful of times. The V gene is TRBV10-3, the J gene TRBJ2-5; no reliable D call. The germline gives CDR1 ENHRY, CDR2 SYGVKD. V lost 3 bases and J lost 5, with 10 bases in between. The CDR3 covers 13 residues. CDR3 sequence: CAISEFQRETQYF. The CDR3 DNA reads as TGTGCCATCAGTGAATTTCAACGGGAGACCCAGTACTTC.

The genes are TRBV7-2 and TRBJ2-7; 9 bases align to TRBD1. Unmatched junction bases numbered 7, after V lost 6 bases and J lost 1 base. This CDR3 is 15 amino acids long. The germline V gene has CDR1 SGHTA and CDR2 FQGNSA. CDR3 in amino acids: CASSRPGQGSYEQYF. The CDR3 DNA reads as TGTGCCAGCAGTCGACCGGGACAGGGATCCTACGAGCAGTACTTC.

The J gene is TRBJ2-3, the V gene TRBV7-9, with TRBD1 matching 7 bases. V shed 1 base, J shed 3 bases, and the junction held 1 base outside the gene matches. The CDR3 has 14 amino acids. The germline gives CDR1 SEHNR, CDR2 FQNEAQ (reference sequence). CDR3 loop: CASSLGQGTDTQYF. For the CDR3, the DNA is TGTGCCAGCAGCTTAGGACAGGGAACAGATACGCAGTATTTT.

This rearrangement joins TRBV11-2 to TRBJ2-1; D is undetermined. The CDR3 spans 14 residues. Trimming stripped 2 bases from V and 1 base from J, with 6 bases between. CDR1 SGHAT and CDR2 FQNNGV come from the germline V gene. This chain's CDR3 is CASSLSISYNEQFF. In DNA, the CDR3 is TGTGCCAGCAGCTTAAGCATATCCTACAATGAGCAGTTCTTC.

The chain uses TRBV18 and TRBJ2-4, with TRBD1 matching over 9 bases. Per the germline V gene, CDR1 is KGHSH and CDR2 is LQKENI. J gave up 5 bases and V 2 bases, and 4 bases lay outside the gene matches. The CDR3 has 15 residues. In DNA, the CDR3 is TGTGCCAGCTCACCAATGGGACAGGGAGAAAACATTCAGTACTTC. It yields the protein CASSPMGQGENIQYF.

The rearrangement joins TRBV30 to TRBJ2-3; D is possibly TRBD2 (5 bases). The CDR3 extends over 17 amino acids. The V and J ends lost 0 bases and 1 base respectively, with 17 bases between them. Germline CDR1 reads GTSNPN; CDR2 reads SVGIG (reference sequence). CDR3 bases: TGTGCCTGGAGTGTAAAGGTCTTGAGGGAGCGCACAGATACGCAGTATTTT. Its translation: CAWSVKVLRERTDTQYF.

This chain joins TRBV5-1 and TRBJ2-1, with 8 bases lining up with TRBD2. The trim removed 0 bases at V and 6 bases at J, leaving 5 bases unmatched. Germline values: CDR1 SGHRS, CDR2 YFSETQ. The CDR3 is made up of 15 amino acids. CDR3 amino acids: CASSLGVAGINEQFF. The DNA of the CDR3 is TGCGCCAGCAGCTTGGGGGTAGCGGGGATCAATGAGCAGTTCTTC.

The chain carries TRBV5-4 and TRBJ2-3, with 12 bases lining up with TRBD2. The CDR3 contains 18 residues. Germline V CDR1 and CDR2: SGHNT, YYREEE (reference sequence). V lost 7 bases to trimming and J lost 2 bases; unmatched junction nucleotides: 14. CDR3 sequence (DNA): TGTGCCAGCTTACGGCTAGCGGGGGGGATCAAGGTCACAGATACGCAGTATTTT. Its translation: CASLRLAGGIKVTDTQYF.